This T cell receptor (beta chain) appears in the sequencing data of a study of T cells and Merkel cell carcinoma outcomes. Overall study findings and caveats: Merkel cell carcinoma outcomes were reportedly predicted by repertoire and T-cell density.

The table came from immunoSEQ multiplex PCR; TCRdb's copy has only in-frame clones and leaves some out. The sample consists of roughly 4,800 clones, roughly 84% of them appearing once. This clone was seen a single time. Antigen specificity is unknown. Germline V lookup: CDR1 SGHTA, CDR2 FQGNSA. V lost 2 bases to trimming and J lost 2 bases; unmatched junction nucleotides: 6. The CDR3 spans 16 residues. The chain links TRBV7-2 to TRBJ2-1, with TRBD2 matching over 7 bases. The source material was tumor tissue from Merkel cell carcinoma. The source of this sequence is a human donor with Merkel cell carcinoma. The chain's CDR3 is CASSLWREPAYNEQFF. In DNA form, the CDR3 reads TGTGCCAGCAGCTTATGGCGGGAGCCGGCCTACAATGAGCAGTTCTTC.